This TCR beta chain is drawn from a study of regulatory T cells in long-lasting Graves disease. Study findings and constraints: Favoring TRBV28, TRBJ1-2 and TRBJ2-5 was a feature seen in persistent disease. Persistent-disease Graves' patients showed less TCR diversity than new cases.

The CDR3 is 15 residues long. The V gene's germline CDR1 is KGHDR and CDR2 SFDVKD. V dropped 5 bases and J dropped 3 bases, with 13 bases sitting between them. Turning to this clonotype: Its antigen is unknown.

TCRdb itself ran the reads through MiXCR, one entry per CDR3 protein. The data show around 730 distinct CDR3 sequences, 87% seen once. Making the TCR library involved RNA that had been extracted from PBMCs. A volume of around 9.9 milliliters of peripheral blood was collected in EDTA tubes. The specimen comprised peripheral blood mononuclear cells (PBMCs), sampled with antithyroid drug treatment, in newly diagnosed or persistent Graves disease (not recorded which). The chain couples TRBV24-1 to TRBJ2-1; D is perhaps TRBD2 (7 bases). This receptor was taken from a woman younger than 30 with Graves disease. The CDR3: CATSGGGQLYNEQFF. The CDR3, as DNA: TGTGCCACCAGTGGGGGGGGACAACTCTACAATGAGCAGTTCTTC.